This T cell receptor beta chain stems from a study of blood T cell repertoires in COVID-19. Clones were sequenced by immunoSEQ multiplex PCR, and TCRdb holds only the in-frame ones, with some missing. The sample records 200,000 to 300,000 clones, around 89% being singletons. Sequenced material: PBMCs or T cells enriched from blood (not recorded which). The sequence derives from a middle-aged woman with acute COVID-19.

In DNA, the CDR3 is TGCAGTGCTAGTTTTTCTGGAGTCTCTAATTCACCCCTCCACTTT. Protein product: CSASFSGVSNSPLHF. This chain uses TRBV20-1 with TRBJ1-6; no definite D call. Germline CDR1 and CDR2: DFQATT and SNEGSKA (reference sequence). The V gene lost 3 bases and the J gene lost 6 bases, with 15 bases spanning the gap. The CDR3 extends over 15 amino acids.